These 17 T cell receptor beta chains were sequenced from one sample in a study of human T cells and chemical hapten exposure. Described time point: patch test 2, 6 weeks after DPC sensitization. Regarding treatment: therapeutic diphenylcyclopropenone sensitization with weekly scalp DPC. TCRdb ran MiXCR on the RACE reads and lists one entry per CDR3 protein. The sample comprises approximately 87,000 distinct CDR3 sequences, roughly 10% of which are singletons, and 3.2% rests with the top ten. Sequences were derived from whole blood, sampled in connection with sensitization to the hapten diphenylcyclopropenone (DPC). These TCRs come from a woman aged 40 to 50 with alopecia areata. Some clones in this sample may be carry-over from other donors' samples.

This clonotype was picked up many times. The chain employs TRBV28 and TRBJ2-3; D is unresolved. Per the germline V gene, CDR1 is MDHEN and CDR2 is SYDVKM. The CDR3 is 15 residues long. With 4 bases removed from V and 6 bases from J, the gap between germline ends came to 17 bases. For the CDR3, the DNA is TGTGCCAGCAGTTCCCGACGTCTCCCTTCTGATACGCAGTATTTT. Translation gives CASSSRRLPSDTQYF.

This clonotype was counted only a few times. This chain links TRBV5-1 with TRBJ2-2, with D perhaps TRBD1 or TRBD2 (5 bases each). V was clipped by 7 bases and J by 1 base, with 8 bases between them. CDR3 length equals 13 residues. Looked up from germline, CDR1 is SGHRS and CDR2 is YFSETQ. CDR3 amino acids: CASRDENTGELFF. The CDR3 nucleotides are TGCGCCAGCCGGGACGAGAACACCGGGGAGCTGTTTTTT.

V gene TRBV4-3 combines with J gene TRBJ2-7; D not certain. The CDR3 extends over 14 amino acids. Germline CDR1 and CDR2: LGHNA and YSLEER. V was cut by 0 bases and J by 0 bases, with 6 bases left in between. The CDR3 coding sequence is TGCGCCAGCAGCCAAGACCCGATCTCCTACGAGCAGTACTTC. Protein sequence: CASSQDPISYEQYF.

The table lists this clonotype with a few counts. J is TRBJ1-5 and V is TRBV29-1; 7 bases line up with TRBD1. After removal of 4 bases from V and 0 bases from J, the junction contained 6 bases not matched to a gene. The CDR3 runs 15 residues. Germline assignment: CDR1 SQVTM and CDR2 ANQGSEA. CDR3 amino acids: CSVALTGTSNQPQHF. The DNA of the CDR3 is TGCAGCGTTGCCCTGACAGGGACTAGCAATCAGCCCCAGCATTTT.

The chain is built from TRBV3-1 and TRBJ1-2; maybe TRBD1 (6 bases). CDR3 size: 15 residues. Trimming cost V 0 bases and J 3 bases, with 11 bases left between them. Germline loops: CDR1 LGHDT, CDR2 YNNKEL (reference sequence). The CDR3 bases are TGTGCCAGCAGCCAAGATCCGGCAGGGGACTATGGCTACACCTTC. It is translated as CASSQDPAGDYGYTF.

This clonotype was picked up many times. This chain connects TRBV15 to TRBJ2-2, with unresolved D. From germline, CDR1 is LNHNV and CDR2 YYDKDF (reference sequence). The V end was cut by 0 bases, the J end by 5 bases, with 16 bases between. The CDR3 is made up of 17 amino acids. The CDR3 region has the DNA TGTGCCACCAGCAGAGATCGAAAGAGTAAGAAGACCGGGGAGCTGTTTTTT. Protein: CATSRDRKSKKTGELFF.

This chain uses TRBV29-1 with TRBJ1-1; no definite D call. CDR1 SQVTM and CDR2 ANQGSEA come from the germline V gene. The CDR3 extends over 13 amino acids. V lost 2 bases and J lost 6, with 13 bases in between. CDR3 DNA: TGCAGCGTTGAACCGTCGGACGGGGCTGAAGCTTTCTTT. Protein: CSVEPSDGAEAFF.

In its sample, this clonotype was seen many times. The DNA of the CDR3 is TGTGCCAGCAGCCAAGTATCCGGGAGAGGGGACGAGCAGTACTTC. Its translation: CASSQVSGRGDEQYF. This chain uses TRBV4-2 with TRBJ2-7; possibly TRBD2 for D (6 bases). V was pared by 1 base and J by 5 bases, with 15 bases between. The CDR3 length is 15 residues. The germline gives CDR1 LGHNA, CDR2 YNFKEQ.

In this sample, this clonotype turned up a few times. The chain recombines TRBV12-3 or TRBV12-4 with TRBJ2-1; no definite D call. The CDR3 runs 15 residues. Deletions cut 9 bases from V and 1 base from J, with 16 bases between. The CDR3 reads CASSRAALSYNEQFF. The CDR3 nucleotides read TGTGCCAGTTCTCGGGCAGCCCTGTCCTACAATGAGCAGTTCTTC.

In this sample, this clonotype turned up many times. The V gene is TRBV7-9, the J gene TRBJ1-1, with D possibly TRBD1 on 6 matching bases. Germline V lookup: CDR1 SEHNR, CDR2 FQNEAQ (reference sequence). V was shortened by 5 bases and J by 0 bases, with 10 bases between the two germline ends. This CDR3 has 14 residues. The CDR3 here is CASSQRQVNTEAFF. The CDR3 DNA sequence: TGTGCCAGCAGCCAGCGACAGGTGAACACTGAAGCTTTCTTT.

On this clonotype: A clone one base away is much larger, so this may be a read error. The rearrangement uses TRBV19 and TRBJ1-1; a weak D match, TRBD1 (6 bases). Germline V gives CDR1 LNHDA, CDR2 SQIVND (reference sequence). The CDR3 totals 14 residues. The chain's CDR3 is CASEGQPVRGEPFF. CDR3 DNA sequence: TGTGCCAGTGAAGGACAGCCGGTCCGGGGTGAACCTTTCTTT.

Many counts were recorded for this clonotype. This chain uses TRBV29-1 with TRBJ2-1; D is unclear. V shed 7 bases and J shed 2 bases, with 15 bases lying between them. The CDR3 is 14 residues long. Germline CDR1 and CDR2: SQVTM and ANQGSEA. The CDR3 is CSAPFGGPYNEQFF. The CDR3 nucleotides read TGCAGCGCCCCATTCGGTGGTCCCTACAATGAGCAGTTCTTC.

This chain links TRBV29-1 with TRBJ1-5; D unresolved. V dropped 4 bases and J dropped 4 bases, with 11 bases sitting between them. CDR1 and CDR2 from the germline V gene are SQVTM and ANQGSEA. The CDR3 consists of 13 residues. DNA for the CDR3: TGCAGCGTTGTAGATTCAGGAAATCAGCCCCAGCATTTT. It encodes CSVVDSGNQPQHF.

CDR3 bases: TGTGCCAGCAGCGTTAGCGGAACCCCGGCGGTAACCGGGGAGCTGTTTTTT. Translating gives CASSVSGTPAVTGELFF. This rearrangement joins TRBV9 to TRBJ2-2; maybe TRBD2 (6 bases). The germline V and J ends were trimmed by 2 bases and 5 bases, with 19 bases remaining between them. The CDR3 is 17 residues long. The V gene's germline CDR1 is SGDLS and CDR2 YYNGEE.

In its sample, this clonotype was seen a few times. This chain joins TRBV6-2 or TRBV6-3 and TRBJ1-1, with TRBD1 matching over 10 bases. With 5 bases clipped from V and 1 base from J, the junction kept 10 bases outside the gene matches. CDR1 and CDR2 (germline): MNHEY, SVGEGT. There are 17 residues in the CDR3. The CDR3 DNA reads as TGTGCCAGCAGTCGGAGACAGGGGGCCCAAAGGAACACTGAAGCTTTCTTT. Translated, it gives CASSRRQGAQRNTEAFF.

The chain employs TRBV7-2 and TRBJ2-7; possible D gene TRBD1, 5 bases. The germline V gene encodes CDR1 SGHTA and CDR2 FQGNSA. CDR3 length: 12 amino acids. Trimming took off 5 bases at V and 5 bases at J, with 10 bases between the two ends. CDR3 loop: CASSGRTNEQYF. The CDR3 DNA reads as TGTGCCAGCAGCGGCCGGACAAACGAGCAGTACTTC. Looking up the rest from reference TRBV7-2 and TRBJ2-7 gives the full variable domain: GAGVSQSPSNKVTEKGKDVELRCDPISGHTALYWYRQSLGQGLEFLIYFQGNSAPDKSGLPSDRFSAERTGGSVSTLTIQRTQQEDSAVYLCASSGRTNEQYFGPGTRLTVT.

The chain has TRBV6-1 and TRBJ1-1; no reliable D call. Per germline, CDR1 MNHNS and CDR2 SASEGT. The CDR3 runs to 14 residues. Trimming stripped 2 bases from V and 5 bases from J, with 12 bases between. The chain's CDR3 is CASSEIWARTEAFF. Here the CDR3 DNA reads TGTGCCAGCAGTGAAATCTGGGCACGGACTGAAGCTTTCTTT.